The 5 T cell receptor beta chains below all came from one sample that was sequenced in a study of STAT5B mutations in CD4+ large granular lymphocyte leukemia. Generated by immunoSEQ multiplex PCR, the TCRdb table keeps only in-frame clones and is missing some. Seen here are under 40,000 clones, roughly 77% observed once, and the top ten hold 0.4% to 0.45%. The source material was CD4+ T cells from blood buffy coats. The receptor source for this set is a human donor in good health.

This chain connects TRBV9 to TRBJ2-3; the D gene is possibly TRBD1 (5 bases). The CDR3 is 17 amino acids. Trimming shortened V by 2 bases and J by 3 bases, and 19 bases separated the two germline ends. Germline CDR1 reads SGDLS; CDR2 reads YYNGEE. The CDR3, as DNA: TGTGCCAGCAGCGTGGATTTAGTAGGGGTTAGTACAGATACGCAGTATTTT. This translates into CASSVDLVGVSTDTQYF. Using reference TRBV9 and TRBJ2-3 for the parts outside the CDR3, the full variable domain is DSGVTQTPKHLITATGQRVTLRCSPRSGDLSVYWYQQSLDQGLQFLIQYYNGEERAKGNILERFSAQQFPDLHSELNLSSLELGDSALYFCASSVDLVGVSTDTQYFGPGTRLTVL.

J is TRBJ2-7 and V is TRBV19; TRBD1 aligns across 7 bases. J lost 6 bases, V lost 1 base, and 3 bases had no gene match. This CDR3 is built from 13 residues. Germline V gene sequence: CDR1 LNHDA, CDR2 SQIVND (reference sequence). The chain's CDR3 is CASSIGQGLEQYF. CDR3 nucleotide sequence: TGTGCCAGTAGTATAGGACAGGGCCTCGAGCAGTACTTC.

The chain combines TRBV6-5 with TRBJ2-1; the D gene could be TRBD1 or TRBD2 (5 bases each). Between the trimmed V and J ends, which lost 6 bases and 7 bases, there was a span of 19 bases. The length of the CDR3 is 15 residues. CDR1 MNHEY and CDR2 SVGAGI come from the germline V gene. The CDR3 DNA follows: TGTGCCAGCAGCCGGGACCTTACAAGCACAAATGAGCAGTTCTTC. This sequence encodes CASSRDLTSTNEQFF.

This chain connects TRBV6-5 to TRBJ1-1, with D perhaps TRBD1 (5 bases). Germline loops: CDR1 MNHEY, CDR2 SVGAGI. This CDR3 region has 11 residues. The V gene lost 6 bases and the J gene lost 10 bases, with 12 bases spanning the gap. The CDR3 region is CASSHGGVAFF. CDR3 DNA: TGTGCCAGCAGCCACGGGGGAGTAGCTTTCTTT.

CDR3 protein: CAISDRVGGGTEAFF. The CDR3 nucleotides are TGTGCCATCAGCGACAGGGTAGGAGGAGGCACTGAAGCTTTCTTT. The J gene is TRBJ1-1, the V gene TRBV10-3, with TRBD1 identical over 7 bases. CDR3 length: 15 residues. V was clipped by 6 bases and J by 4 bases; unmatched bases: 11. Germline V lookup: CDR1 ENHRY, CDR2 SYGVKD.